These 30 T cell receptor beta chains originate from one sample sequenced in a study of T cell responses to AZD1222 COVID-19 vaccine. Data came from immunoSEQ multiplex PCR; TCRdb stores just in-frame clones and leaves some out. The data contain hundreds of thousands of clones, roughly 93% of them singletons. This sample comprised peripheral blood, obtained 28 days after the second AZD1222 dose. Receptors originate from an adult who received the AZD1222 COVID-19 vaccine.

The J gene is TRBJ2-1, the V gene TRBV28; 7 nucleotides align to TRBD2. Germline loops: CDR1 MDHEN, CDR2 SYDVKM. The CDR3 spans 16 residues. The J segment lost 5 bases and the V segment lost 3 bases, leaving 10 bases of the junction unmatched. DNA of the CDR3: TGTGCCAGCAGTTTGGTCCCAGGCGGGAGCGACAATGAGCAGTTCTTC. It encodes CASSLVPGGSDNEQFF.

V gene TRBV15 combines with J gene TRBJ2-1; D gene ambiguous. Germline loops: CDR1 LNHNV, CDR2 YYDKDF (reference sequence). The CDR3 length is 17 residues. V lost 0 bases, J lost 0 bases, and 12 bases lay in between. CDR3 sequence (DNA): TGTGCCACCAGCAGAGATCTCGTTTACAGCTCCTACAATGAGCAGTTCTTC. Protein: CATSRDLVYSSYNEQFF.

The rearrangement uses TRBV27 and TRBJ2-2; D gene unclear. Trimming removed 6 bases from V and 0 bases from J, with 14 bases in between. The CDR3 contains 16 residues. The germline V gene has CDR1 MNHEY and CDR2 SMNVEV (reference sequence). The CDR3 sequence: CASRAPGTTNTGELFF. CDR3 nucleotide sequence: TGTGCCAGCAGGGCCCCCGGCACAACGAACACCGGGGAGCTGTTTTTT.

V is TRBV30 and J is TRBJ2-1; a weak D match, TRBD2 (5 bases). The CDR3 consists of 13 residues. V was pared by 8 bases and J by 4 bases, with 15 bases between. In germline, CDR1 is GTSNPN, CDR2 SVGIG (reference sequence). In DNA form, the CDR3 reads TGTGCCACCCAGCAGCGGCGATACAATGAGCAGTTCTTC. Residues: CATQQRRYNEQFF.

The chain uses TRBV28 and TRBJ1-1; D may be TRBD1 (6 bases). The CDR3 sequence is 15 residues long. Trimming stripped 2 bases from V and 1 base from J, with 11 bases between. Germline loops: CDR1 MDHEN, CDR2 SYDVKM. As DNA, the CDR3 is TGTGCCAGCAGTTTAGCAGGGGCTGGGAACACTGAAGCTTTCTTT. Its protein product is CASSLAGAGNTEAFF.

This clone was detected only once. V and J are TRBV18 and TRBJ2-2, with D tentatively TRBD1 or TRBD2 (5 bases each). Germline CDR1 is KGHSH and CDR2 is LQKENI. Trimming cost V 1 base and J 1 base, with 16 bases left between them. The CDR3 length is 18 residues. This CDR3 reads CASSPLTMAGRNTGELFF. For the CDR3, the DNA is TGTGCCAGCTCACCACTCACAATGGCAGGGAGGAACACCGGGGAGCTGTTTTTT.

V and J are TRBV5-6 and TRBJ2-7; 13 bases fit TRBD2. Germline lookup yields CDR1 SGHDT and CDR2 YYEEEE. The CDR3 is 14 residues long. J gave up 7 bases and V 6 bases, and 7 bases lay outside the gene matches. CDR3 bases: TGTGCCAGCACCACTGGACTAGCGGGGGTAGAGCAGTACTTC. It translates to CASTTGLAGVEQYF.

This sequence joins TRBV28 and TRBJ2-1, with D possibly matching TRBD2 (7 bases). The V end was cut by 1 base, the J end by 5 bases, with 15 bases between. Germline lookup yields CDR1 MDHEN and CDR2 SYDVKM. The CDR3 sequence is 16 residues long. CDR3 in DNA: TGTGCCAGCAGTTTATTAGCCGGGGGGCGAAACAATGAGCAGTTCTTC. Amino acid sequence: CASSLLAGGRNNEQFF.

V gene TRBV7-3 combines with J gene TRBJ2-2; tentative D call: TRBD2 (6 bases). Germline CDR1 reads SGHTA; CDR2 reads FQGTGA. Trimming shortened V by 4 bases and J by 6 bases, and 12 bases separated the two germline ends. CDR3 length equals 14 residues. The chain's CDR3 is CASSWTTSSGELFF. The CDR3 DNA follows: TGTGCCAGCAGCTGGACTACGAGTTCCGGGGAGCTGTTTTTT.

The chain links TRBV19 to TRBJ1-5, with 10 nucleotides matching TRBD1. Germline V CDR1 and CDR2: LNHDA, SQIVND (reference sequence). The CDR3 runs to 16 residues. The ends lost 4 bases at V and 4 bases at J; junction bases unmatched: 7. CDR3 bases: TGTGCCAGTAGTAACTCGGACAGGGGGTTTAATCAGCCCCAGCATTTT. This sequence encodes CASSNSDRGFNQPQHF.

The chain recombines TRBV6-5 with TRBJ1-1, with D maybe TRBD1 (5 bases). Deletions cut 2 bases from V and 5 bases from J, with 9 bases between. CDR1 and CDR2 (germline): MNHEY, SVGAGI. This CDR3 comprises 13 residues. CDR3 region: CASSYRGGTEAFF. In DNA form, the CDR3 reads TGTGCCAGCAGTTACAGGGGTGGGACTGAAGCTTTCTTT.

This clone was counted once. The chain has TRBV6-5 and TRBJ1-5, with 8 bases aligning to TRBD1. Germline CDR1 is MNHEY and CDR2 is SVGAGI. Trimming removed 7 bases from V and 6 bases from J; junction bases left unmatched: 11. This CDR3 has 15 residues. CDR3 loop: CASTLDRALGQPQHF. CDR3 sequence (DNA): TGTGCCAGCACCCTGGACAGGGCTTTGGGTCAGCCCCAGCATTTT.

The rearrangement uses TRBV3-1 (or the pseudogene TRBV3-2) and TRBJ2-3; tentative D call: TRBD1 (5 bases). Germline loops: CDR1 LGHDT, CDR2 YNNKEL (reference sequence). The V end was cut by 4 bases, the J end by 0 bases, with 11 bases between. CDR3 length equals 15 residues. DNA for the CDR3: TGTGCCAGCAGCCTCCAGGGAACTAGCACAGATACGCAGTATTTT. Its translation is CASSLQGTSTDTQYF.

The CDR3 DNA reads TGTGCCAGCGGCGATAATGAAAAACTGTTTTTT. This translates into CASGDNEKLFF. This chain connects TRBV6-5 to TRBJ1-4; D gene unclear. The CDR3 is 11 residues long. CDR1 MNHEY and CDR2 SVGAGI come from the germline V gene. V lost 8 bases and J lost 4, with 5 bases in between.

The CDR3: CASSRIYEQYF. DNA of the CDR3: TGTGCCAGCAGTCGTATCTACGAGCAGTACTTC. The gene calls are TRBV28 and TRBJ2-7; D is unresolved. Trimming stripped 5 bases from V and 3 bases from J, with 5 bases between. The CDR3 loop spans 11 amino acids. CDR1 and CDR2 from the germline V gene are MDHEN and SYDVKM.

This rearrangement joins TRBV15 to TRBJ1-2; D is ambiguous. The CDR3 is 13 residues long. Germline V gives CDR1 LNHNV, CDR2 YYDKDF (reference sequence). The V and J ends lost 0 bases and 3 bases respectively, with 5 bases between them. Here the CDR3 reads CATSRDGDYGYTF. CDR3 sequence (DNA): TGTGCCACCAGCAGAGATGGGGACTATGGCTACACCTTC. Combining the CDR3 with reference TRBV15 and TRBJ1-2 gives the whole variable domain DAMVIQNPRYQVTQFGKPVTLSCSQTLNHNVMYWYQQKSSQAPKLLFHYYDKDFNNEADTPDNFQSRRPNTSFCFLDIRSPGLGDTAMYLCATSRDGDYGYTFGSGTRLTVV.

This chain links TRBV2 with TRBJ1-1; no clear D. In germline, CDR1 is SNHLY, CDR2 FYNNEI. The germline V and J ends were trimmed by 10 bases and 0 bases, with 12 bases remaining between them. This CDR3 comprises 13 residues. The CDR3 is CATGITMNTEAFF. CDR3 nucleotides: TGTGCCACAGGCATTACTATGAACACTGAAGCTTTCTTT.

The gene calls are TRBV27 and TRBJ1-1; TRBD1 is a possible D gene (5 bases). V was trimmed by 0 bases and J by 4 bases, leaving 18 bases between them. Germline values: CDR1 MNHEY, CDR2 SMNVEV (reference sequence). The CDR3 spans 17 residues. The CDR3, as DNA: TGTGCCAGCAGTTTATCGCTCCGGGGTGGGGGGAGCACTGAAGCTTTCTTT. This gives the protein CASSLSLRGGGSTEAFF.

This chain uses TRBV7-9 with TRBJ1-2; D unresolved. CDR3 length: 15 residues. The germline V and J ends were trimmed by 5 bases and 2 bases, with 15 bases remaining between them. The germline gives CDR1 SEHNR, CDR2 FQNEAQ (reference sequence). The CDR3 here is CASSPSNNPNYGYTF. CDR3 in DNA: TGTGCCAGCAGCCCCTCAAACAACCCCAACTATGGCTACACCTTC.

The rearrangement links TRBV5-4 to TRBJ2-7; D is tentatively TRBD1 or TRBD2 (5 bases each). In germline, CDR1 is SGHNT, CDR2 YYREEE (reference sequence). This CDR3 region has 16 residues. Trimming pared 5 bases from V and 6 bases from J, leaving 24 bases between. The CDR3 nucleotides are TGTGCCAGCAGTCAAATTGGCCTGGGGGTGGCTACCGAGCAGTACTTC. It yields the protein CASSQIGLGVATEQYF.

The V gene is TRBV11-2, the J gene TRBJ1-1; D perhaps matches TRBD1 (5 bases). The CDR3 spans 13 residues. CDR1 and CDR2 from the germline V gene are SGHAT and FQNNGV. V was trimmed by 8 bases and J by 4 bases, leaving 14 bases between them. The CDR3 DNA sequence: TGTGCCAGCTCCCCCCCAGGGAGCACTGAAGCTTTCTTT. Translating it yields CASSPPGSTEAFF.

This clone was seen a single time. This CDR3 reads CASSFRGQGILFF. The CDR3 region has the DNA TGTGCCAGTAGTTTCCGAGGACAGGGGATTTTGTTCTTC. The chain links TRBV19 to TRBJ2-1; 9 bases match TRBD1. CDR1 LNHDA and CDR2 SQIVND come from the germline V gene (reference sequence). The junction had 11 bases not matched to a gene; V was cut back by 5 bases and J by 15 bases. This CDR3 is 13 amino acids long. The full variable domain, its missing parts supplied by reference TRBV19 and TRBJ2-1, is DGGITQSPKYLFRKEGQNVTLSCEQNLNHDAMYWYRQDPGQGLRLIYYSQIVNDFQKGDIAEGYSVSREKKESFPLTVTSAQKNPTAFYLCASSFRGQGILFFGPGTRLTVL.

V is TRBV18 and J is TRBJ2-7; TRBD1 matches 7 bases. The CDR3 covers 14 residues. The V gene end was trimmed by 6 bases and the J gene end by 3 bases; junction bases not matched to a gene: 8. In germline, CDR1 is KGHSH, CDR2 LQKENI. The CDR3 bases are TGTGCCAGCTCCCCGGGACAGCGCTTCTACGAGCAGTACTTC. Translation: CASSPGQRFYEQYF.

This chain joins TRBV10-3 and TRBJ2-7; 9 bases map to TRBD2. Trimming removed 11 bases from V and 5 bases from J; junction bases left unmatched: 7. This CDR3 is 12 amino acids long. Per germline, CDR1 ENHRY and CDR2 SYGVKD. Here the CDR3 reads CAYSGSRDEQYF. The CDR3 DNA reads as TGTGCCTATAGCGGGAGCAGGGACGAGCAGTACTTC.

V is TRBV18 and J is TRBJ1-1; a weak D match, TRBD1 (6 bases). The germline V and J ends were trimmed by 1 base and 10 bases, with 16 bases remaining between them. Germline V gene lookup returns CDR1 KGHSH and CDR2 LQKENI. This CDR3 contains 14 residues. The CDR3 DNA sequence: TGTGCCAGCTCACCACAGAGGACAGAAGGTCGAGCTTTCTTT. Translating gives CASSPQRTEGRAFF.

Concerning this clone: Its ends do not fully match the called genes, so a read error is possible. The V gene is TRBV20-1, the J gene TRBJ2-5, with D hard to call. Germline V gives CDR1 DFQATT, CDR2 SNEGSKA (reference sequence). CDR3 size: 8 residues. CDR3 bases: TGCAGTGCTAGGATCCGGGACTTC. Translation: CSARIRDF.

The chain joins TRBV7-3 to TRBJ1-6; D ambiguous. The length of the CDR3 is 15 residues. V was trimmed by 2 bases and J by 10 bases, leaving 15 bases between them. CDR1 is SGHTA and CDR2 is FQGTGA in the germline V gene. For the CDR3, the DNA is TGTGCCAGCAGCTTATCCGGGGAACGAGAATCACCCCTCCACTTT. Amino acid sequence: CASSLSGERESPLHF. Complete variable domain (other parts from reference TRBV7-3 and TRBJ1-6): GAGVSQTPSNKVTEKGKYVELRCDPISGHTALYWYRQSLGQGPEFLIYFQGTGAADDSGLPNDRFFAVRPEGSVSTLKIQRTERGDSAVYLCASSLSGERESPLHFGNGTRLTVT.

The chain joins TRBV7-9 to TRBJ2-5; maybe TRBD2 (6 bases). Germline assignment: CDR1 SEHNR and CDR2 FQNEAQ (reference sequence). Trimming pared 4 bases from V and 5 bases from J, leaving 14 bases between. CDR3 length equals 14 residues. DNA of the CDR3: TGTGCCAGCAGCTGGGGGGTGCCCTCGGAGACCCAGTACTTC. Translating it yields CASSWGVPSETQYF.

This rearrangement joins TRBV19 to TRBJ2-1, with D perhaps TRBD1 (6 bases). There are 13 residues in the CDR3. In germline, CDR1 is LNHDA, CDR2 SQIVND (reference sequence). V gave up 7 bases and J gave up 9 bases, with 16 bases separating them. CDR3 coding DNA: TGTGCCAGTAAACATTTGACAGGAGGTGAGCAGTTCTTC. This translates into CASKHLTGGEQFF.

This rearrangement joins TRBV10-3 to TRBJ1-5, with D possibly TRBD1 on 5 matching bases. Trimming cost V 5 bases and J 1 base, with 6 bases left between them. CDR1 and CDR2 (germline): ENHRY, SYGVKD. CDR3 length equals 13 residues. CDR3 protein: CAISRDSNQPQHF. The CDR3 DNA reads TGTGCCATCAGTAGGGACAGCAATCAGCCCCAGCATTTT.